The source of this TCR beta chain is a study of naive CD8 T cells in extremely preterm neonates. With regard to this clone: The target antigen is unknown.

The ends were cut back, 1 base at V and 1 base at J, with 10 bases in the middle. The CDR3 contains 15 residues. Germline CDR1 reads MNHEY; CDR2 reads SMNVEV (reference sequence). Study results and caveats: iChao1 richness was lowest in preterm neonates, significantly versus all ages.

The table came from immunoSEQ multiplex PCR; TCRdb's copy has only in-frame clones and leaves some out. The sample yields about 7,300 clones, 90% to 95% seen once. Deliveries were elective term cesareans at roughly 35-41 weeks, with no labor or membrane rupture. The sequencing input was naive CD8+ T cells from cord blood. This clonotype was obtained from a newborn in good health. The chain employs TRBV27 and TRBJ1-1; D might be TRBD1 (5 bases). CDR3 in amino acids: CASSLFWGSNTEAFF. CDR3 DNA: TGTGCCAGCAGTTTATTCTGGGGCTCGAACACTGAAGCTTTCTTT.